This T cell receptor beta chain was captured in a study of T cells in Graves' hyperthyroidism and ophthalmopathy. Study in general: Pretreatment peripheral blood was obtained at initial diagnosis.

Stable Graves' hyperthyroidism denoted no ophthalmopathy progression over 18 months. For the diagnoses, clinical symptoms, serum thyroxine and TRAb, thyroid ultrasound and orbital computed tomography were used. V lost 4 bases and J 7 bases, leaving 13 bases between the germline ends. Looked up from germline, CDR1 is MNHNS and CDR2 is SASEGT. The length of the CDR3 is 13 residues. At least ten counts were recorded for this clonotype. RNA transcripts gave rise to amplified TCR beta CDR3 regions. A set of HTBI primers served as the primers for a first-round RT-PCR of the TCR CDR3. TCRdb reprocessed the multiplex PCR reads with MiXCR, giving one entry per CDR3 protein. The table includes some 400,000 distinct CDR3 sequences, approximately 19% detected once.

Sample: blood. The V gene is TRBV6-1, the J gene TRBJ1-1, with D possibly matching TRBD1 (5 bases). The clonotype originates from a woman aged 18-29 years with Graves' hyperthyroidism. CDR3: CASSASQGVEAFF. As DNA, the CDR3 is TGTGCCAGCAGTGCCTCTCAAGGGGTTGAAGCTTTCTTT.